This TCR beta chain was found in a study of CD8+CD57+ T cells in acquired aplastic anemia. An expansion of CD8+CD57+ cells by flow cytometry had been shown in patients chosen for sequencing. The V gene lost 5 bases and the J gene lost 2 bases, with 15 bases spanning the gap. CDR3 length equals 15 residues. Germline V CDR1 and CDR2: SGHTA, FQGTGA. Profiles of TCR beta VDJ and CDR3 were generated from a genomic DNA template. TCRdb recomputed calls from the reads with MiXCR, one row per CDR3 protein. This table has fewer than 250,000 distinct CDR3 sequences, under 50% appearing once. The sequence was obtained from a human donor with aplastic anemia. The chain uses TRBV7-3 and TRBJ1-2, with D tentatively TRBD1 (6 bases). Source material: sorted CD4+, CD8+, or CD8+CD57+ T cells (not recorded which) from PBMCs. CDR3 loop: CASSHEQGINYGYTF. The CDR3 nucleotides read TGTGCCAGCAGCCATGAACAGGGAATAAACTATGGCTACACCTTC.